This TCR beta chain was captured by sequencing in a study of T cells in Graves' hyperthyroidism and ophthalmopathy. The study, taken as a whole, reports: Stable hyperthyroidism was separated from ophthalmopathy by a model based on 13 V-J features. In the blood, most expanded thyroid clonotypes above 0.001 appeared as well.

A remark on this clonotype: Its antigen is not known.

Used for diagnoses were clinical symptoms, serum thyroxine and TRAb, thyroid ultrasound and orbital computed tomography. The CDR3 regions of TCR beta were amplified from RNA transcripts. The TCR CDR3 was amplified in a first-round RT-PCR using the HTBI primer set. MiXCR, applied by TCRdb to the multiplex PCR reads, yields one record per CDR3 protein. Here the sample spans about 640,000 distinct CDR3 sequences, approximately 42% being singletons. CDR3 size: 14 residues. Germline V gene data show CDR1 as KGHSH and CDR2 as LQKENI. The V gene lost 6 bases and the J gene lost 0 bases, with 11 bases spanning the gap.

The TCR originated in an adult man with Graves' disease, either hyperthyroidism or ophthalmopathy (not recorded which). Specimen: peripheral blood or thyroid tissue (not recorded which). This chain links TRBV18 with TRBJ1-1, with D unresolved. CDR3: CASSVYGVNTEAFF. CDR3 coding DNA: TGTGCCAGCTCCGTATATGGGGTGAACACTGAAGCTTTCTTT.